Presented here are 27 T cell receptor beta chains from one specimen sequenced in a study of human T cells and chemical hapten exposure. TCRdb processed the RACE reads anew with MiXCR; each CDR3 protein has one entry. Of 180,000 or so distinct CDR3 sequences listed, around 30% are singletons. As for time point: pre-sensitization, week 0. Noted treatment: therapeutic diphenylcyclopropenone sensitization with weekly scalp DPC. The specimen comprised whole blood, sampled in connection with sensitization to the hapten diphenylcyclopropenone (DPC). These receptor sequences come from a woman aged 25 to 39 with alopecia areata. Some clones in this sample may be carry-over from other donors' samples.

This clonotype was picked up a small number of times. This rearrangement joins TRBV10-3 to TRBJ2-5, with D unclear. This CDR3 comprises 12 residues. The V end was cut by 8 bases, the J end by 2 bases, with 9 bases between. CDR1 is ENHRY, CDR2 SYGVKD, per germline. The CDR3 DNA sequence: TGTGCCATCTCTCCTGGGCAAGAGACCCAGTACTTC. It translates to CAISPGQETQYF.

This clonotype appeared a few times. This rearrangement joins TRBV18 to TRBJ2-1; 7 nucleotides align to TRBD1. This CDR3 region has 14 residues. V lost 5 bases and J lost 5; bases outside the gene matches: 6. Germline loops: CDR1 KGHSH, CDR2 LQKENI. The CDR3 DNA reads TGTGCCAGCTCATCGACAGGGATCCACAATGAGCAGTTCTTC. Amino acids: CASSSTGIHNEQFF.

In this sample, this clonotype turned up a few times. The rearrangement joins TRBV2 to TRBJ1-3; D is ambiguous. This CDR3 contains 16 residues. Trimming stripped 3 bases from V and 0 bases from J, with 12 bases between. Germline assignment: CDR1 SNHLY and CDR2 FYNNEI. Written as DNA, the CDR3 is TGTGCCAGCAGTGACGCCAGAAGTCTCTCTGGAAACACCATATATTTT. Translating it yields CASSDARSLSGNTIYF.

This chain joins TRBV29-1 and TRBJ2-1; TRBD1 or TRBD2 may be the D gene (5 bases each). The germline gives CDR1 SQVTM, CDR2 ANQGSEA. Trimming took 8 bases from V and 5 from J, leaving 13 bases between them. CDR3 length: 12 residues. CDR3 amino acids: CSTKRGHNEQFF. The CDR3 DNA is TGCAGCACTAAACGGGGACACAATGAGCAGTTCTTC.

The chain links TRBV23-1 to TRBJ2-7, with 8 nucleotides matching TRBD1. TRBV23-1 is an ORF; its function is uncertain. Trimming took 3 bases from V and 0 from J; bases not matched to a gene: 7. The CDR3 sequence is 16 residues long. The CDR3 loop reads CASSHHLGQVSYEQYF. The CDR3 DNA sequence: TGCGCCAGCAGTCACCACTTGGGACAGGTCTCCTACGAGCAGTACTTC.

This chain links TRBV7-2 with TRBJ2-5; D remains ambiguous. Germline CDR1 and CDR2: SGHTA and FQGNSA. CDR3 length: 14 amino acids. V lost 2 bases to trimming and J lost 3 bases, with 10 bases between them. The CDR3 DNA follows: TGTGCCAGCAGCTTATTATTAACGGAAGAGACCCAGTACTTC. This sequence encodes CASSLLLTEETQYF.

This rearrangement joins TRBV29-1 to TRBJ2-5; D possibly corresponds to TRBD1 (6 bases). The CDR3 extends over 15 amino acids. V shed 4 bases and J shed 2 bases, with 17 bases lying between them. Germline V gene data show CDR1 as SQVTM and CDR2 as ANQGSEA. In DNA form, the CDR3 reads TGCAGCGTTGGAGGGAGTAAGACAGGTCAAGAGACCCAGTACTTC. Its protein product is CSVGGSKTGQETQYF.

The genes are TRBV10-3 and TRBJ1-1; D perhaps matches TRBD1 (6 bases). Trimming shortened V by 3 bases and J by 4 bases, and 15 bases separated the two germline ends. Per germline, CDR1 ENHRY and CDR2 SYGVKD. The CDR3 sequence is 15 residues long. In DNA, the CDR3 is TGTGCCATCAGTGATAGGGGGGGAATGAGCACTGAAGCTTTCTTT. This translates into CAISDRGGMSTEAFF.

V gene TRBV28 combines with J gene TRBJ1-2; D call uncertain. The CDR3 runs 12 residues. The germline gives CDR1 MDHEN, CDR2 SYDVKM. V lost 3 bases to trimming and J lost 4 bases, with 6 bases between them. CDR3 DNA sequence: TGTGCCAGCAGTTTGCGGCGCTATGGCTACACCTTC. Translation gives CASSLRRYGYTF.

This chain connects TRBV7-8 to TRBJ2-5, with 7 bases aligning to TRBD1. The CDR3 runs to 16 residues. J was trimmed by 5 bases and V by 1 base; bases with no gene match: 10. The V gene's germline CDR1 is SGHVS and CDR2 FQNEAQ. CDR3 bases: TGTGCCAGCAGCTTAGAATTTGGCAGGGGGTTTGAGACCCAGTACTTC. Amino acid sequence: CASSLEFGRGFETQYF. The complete variable domain, with remaining parts taken from reference TRBV7-8 and TRBJ2-5, reads GAGVSQSPRYKVAKRGQDVALRCDPISGHVSLFWYQQALGQGPEFLTYFQNEAQLDKSGLPSDRFFAERPEGSVSTLKIQRTQQEDSAVYLCASSLEFGRGFETQYFGPGTRLLVL.

The chain is built from TRBV27 and TRBJ1-2; 7 bases match TRBD1. CDR3 size: 13 residues. Losses at the gene ends were 6 bases for V and 4 bases for J; bases not matched to a gene: 5. CDR1 is MNHEY, CDR2 SMNVEV, per germline (reference sequence). CDR3 sequence reads: CASRSQGPYGYTF. In DNA, the CDR3 is TGTGCCAGCAGGTCACAGGGGCCCTATGGCTACACCTTC.

V gene TRBV11-1 combines with J gene TRBJ1-4, with a possible D match to TRBD1 (6 bases). Trimming left V 4 bases short and J 0 bases short, with 12 bases between. This CDR3 region has 16 residues. Germline V gene lookup returns CDR1 SGHAT and CDR2 FQDESV (reference sequence). CDR3 DNA sequence: TGTGCCAGCAGCTCCCGGACAGTCGCAACTAATGAAAAACTGTTTTTT. This codes for CASSSRTVATNEKLFF.

The chain employs TRBV28 and TRBJ1-2; no definite D call. Germline assignment: CDR1 MDHEN and CDR2 SYDVKM. The CDR3 consists of 12 residues. V was cut by 3 bases and J by 5 bases, with 7 bases left in between. In DNA form, the CDR3 reads TGTGCCAGCAGTTTTAAAGTGTATGGCTACACCTTC. This gives the protein CASSFKVYGYTF.

The V gene is TRBV5-1, the J gene TRBJ2-6; D may be TRBD2 (5 bases). V was shortened by 5 bases and J by 3 bases, with 9 bases between the two germline ends. This CDR3 is built from 14 residues. CDR1 is SGHRS, CDR2 YFSETQ, per germline. As DNA, the CDR3 is TGCGCCAGCAGTGGAGGAGATGGGGCCAACGTCCTGACTTTC. Translation gives CASSGGDGANVLTF.

This chain connects TRBV6-2 or TRBV6-3 to TRBJ2-2; 8 nucleotides line up with TRBD2. The CDR3 loop spans 16 amino acids. The germline gives CDR1 MNHEY, CDR2 SVGEGT. The J segment lost 7 bases and the V segment lost 0 bases, leaving 7 bases of the junction unmatched. The CDR3 sequence is CASSYSNRGGVGELFF. The CDR3 DNA follows: TGTGCCAGCAGTTACTCGAACCGGGGGGGAGTCGGGGAGCTGTTTTTT.

This clonotype showed up many times. The CDR3, as DNA: TGCAGCGTTGAAGGGGTTGTGGGCCTCTATGGCTACACCTTC. It yields the protein CSVEGVVGLYGYTF. This chain joins TRBV29-1 and TRBJ1-2; D uncertain. The CDR3 is 14 residues long. Germline CDR1 and CDR2: SQVTM and ANQGSEA. Trimming removed 1 base from V and 4 bases from J, with 13 bases in between.

Concerning this clonotype: An end of the junction differs from the germline gene, which may be a read error. V is TRBV5-5 and J is TRBJ1-2; D perhaps matches TRBD1 (6 bases). The length of the CDR3 is 15 residues. Germline CDR1 is SGHKS and CDR2 is YYEKEE (reference sequence). This chain's CDR3 is CAGSLGGATGRGYTF. For the CDR3, the DNA is TGTGCCGGCAGCTTGGGAGGGGCTACAGGGCGCGGCTACACCTTC.

This clonotype was counted a few times. The genes are TRBV9 and TRBJ2-3; D may correspond to TRBD1 or TRBD2 (5 bases each). Per the germline V gene, CDR1 is SGDLS and CDR2 is YYNGEE. The V end was cut by 2 bases, the J end by 3 bases, with 13 bases between. This CDR3 comprises 15 residues. The CDR3 nucleotides are TGTGCCAGCAGCGTGATCGGGGCCCGAACAGATACGCAGTATTTT. Amino acids: CASSVIGARTDTQYF.

The CDR3 region has the DNA TGCGCCAGCAGCCAAGAGGAAACAGGCGGGCGTTTAGCTTTCTTT. Translation: CASSQEETGGRLAFF. J is TRBJ1-1 and V is TRBV4-1; D perhaps matches TRBD1 (5 bases). The CDR3 length is 15 residues. Per germline, CDR1 MGHRA and CDR2 YSYEKL. The V end lost 0 bases, the J end lost 10 bases, and 18 bases lay between the germline ends.

The chain is built from TRBV29-1 and TRBJ2-1, with TRBD2 matching 7 bases. Germline trimming cut 3 bases from V and 3 bases from J; bases unmatched to any gene: 2. Germline assignment: CDR1 SQVTM and CDR2 ANQGSEA. The CDR3 runs 13 residues. The CDR3 DNA reads TGCAGCGTTGAGTGGGGGGGCTACAATGAGCAGTTCTTC. This sequence encodes CSVEWGGYNEQFF.

In nucleotides, the CDR3 is TGTGCCAGCAACCGTCCCCCAAACACTGAAGCTTTCTTT. The encoded protein is CASNRPPNTEAFF. V usage is TRBV5-6 and J usage is TRBJ1-1; no clear D. The germline V and J ends were trimmed by 6 bases and 2 bases, with 11 bases remaining between them. The CDR3 extends over 13 amino acids. CDR1 SGHDT and CDR2 YYEEEE come from the germline V gene.

The gene calls are TRBV20-1 and TRBJ2-7; D is ambiguous. V was trimmed by 0 bases and J by 2 bases, leaving 2 bases between them. Germline loops: CDR1 DFQATT, CDR2 SNEGSKA (reference sequence). The CDR3 has 11 residues. In DNA form, the CDR3 reads TGCAGTGCTAGAGAGACCTACGAGCAGTACTTC. Translating it yields CSARETYEQYF.

This clonotype was counted between two and nine times. The genes are TRBV15 and TRBJ2-5; D unclear. From germline, CDR1 is LNHNV and CDR2 YYDKDF (reference sequence). Trimming took off 1 base at V and 2 bases at J, with 8 bases between the two ends. The CDR3 contains 14 residues. CDR3 loop: CATSRGGAQETQYF. In nucleotides, the CDR3 is TGTGCCACCAGCAGAGGCGGAGCGCAAGAGACCCAGTACTTC.

This clonotype turned up a few times. V is TRBV29-1 and J is TRBJ2-5, with D unresolved. Germline V CDR1 and CDR2: SQVTM, ANQGSEA. Trimming stripped 7 bases from V and 2 bases from J, with 14 bases between. The CDR3 is 13 residues long. CDR3 protein: CSASHSAQETQYF. The CDR3 nucleotides read TGCAGCGCCTCCCACAGCGCTCAAGAGACCCAGTACTTC. The full variable domain, in which reference TRBV29-1 and TRBJ2-5 provide the parts outside the CDR3, is SAVISQKPSRDICQRGTSLTIQCQVDSQVTMMFWYRQQPGQSLTLIATANQGSEATYESGFVIDKFPISRPNLTFSTLTVSNMSPEDSSIYLCSASHSAQETQYFGPGTRLLVL.

A few counts support this clonotype. The chain joins TRBV4-1 to TRBJ1-1, with D perhaps matching TRBD1 (5 bases). CDR1 is MGHRA, CDR2 YSYEKL, per germline. CDR3 length equals 12 residues. V dropped 8 bases and J dropped 0 bases, with 7 bases sitting between them. The CDR3 nucleotides are TGCGCCAGCCAGGGATTGAACACTGAAGCTTTCTTT. Its translation: CASQGLNTEAFF.

The chain joins TRBV28 to TRBJ2-3; 8 bases are shared with TRBD1. CDR3 length equals 15 residues. The germline V gene has CDR1 MDHEN and CDR2 SYDVKM. Germline trimming cut 5 bases from V and 2 bases from J; bases unmatched to any gene: 6. Here the CDR3 reads CASSEDRADTDTQYF. The CDR3 nucleotides are TGTGCCAGCAGTGAGGACAGGGCGGACACAGATACGCAGTATTTT.

V is TRBV6-5 and J is TRBJ2-3, with D tentatively TRBD2 (5 bases). Looked up from germline, CDR1 is MNHEY and CDR2 is SVGAGI. The CDR3 is 13 residues long. V was trimmed by 7 bases and J by 0 bases, leaving 8 bases between them. The CDR3 nucleotides read TGTGCCAGCATGGACTCTAGCACAGATACGCAGTATTTT. Protein: CASMDSSTDTQYF.